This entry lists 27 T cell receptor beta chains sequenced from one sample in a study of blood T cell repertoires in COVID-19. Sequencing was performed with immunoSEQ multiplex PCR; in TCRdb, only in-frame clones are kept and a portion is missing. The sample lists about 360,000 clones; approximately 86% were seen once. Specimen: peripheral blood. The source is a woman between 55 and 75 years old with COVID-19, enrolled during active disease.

CDR3: CASSLLQGTEAFF. In DNA, the CDR3 is TGTGCCAGCAGCTTACTTCAGGGTACAGAAGCTTTCTTT. The chain is built from TRBV11-2 and TRBJ1-1, with D perhaps TRBD1 (5 bases). The germline V gene has CDR1 SGHAT and CDR2 FQNNGV. The CDR3 has 13 residues. V gave up 2 bases and J gave up 8 bases, with 12 bases separating them. The full variable domain, with the rest looked up from reference TRBV11-2 and TRBJ1-1, is EAGVAQSPRYKIIEKRQSVAFWCNPISGHATLYWYQQILGQGPKLLIQFQNNGVVDDSQLPKDRFSAERLKGVDSTLKIQPAKLEDSAVYLCASSLLQGTEAFFGQGTRLTVV.

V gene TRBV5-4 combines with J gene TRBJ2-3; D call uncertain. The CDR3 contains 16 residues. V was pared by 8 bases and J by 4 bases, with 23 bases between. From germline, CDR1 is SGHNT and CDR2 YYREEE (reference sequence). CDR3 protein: CASTTGYDQIPDTQYF. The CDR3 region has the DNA TGTGCCAGTACCACCGGGTACGACCAAATTCCAGATACGCAGTATTTT. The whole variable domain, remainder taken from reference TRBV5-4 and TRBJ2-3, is ETGVTQSPTHLIKTRGQQVTLRCSSQSGHNTVSWYQQALGQGPQFIFQYYREEENGRGNFPPRFSGLQFPNYSSELNVNALELDDSALYLCASTTGYDQIPDTQYFGPGTRLTVL.

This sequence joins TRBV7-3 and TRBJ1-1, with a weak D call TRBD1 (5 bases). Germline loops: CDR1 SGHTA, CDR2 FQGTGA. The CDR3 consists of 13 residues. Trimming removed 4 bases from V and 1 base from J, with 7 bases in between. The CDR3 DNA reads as TGTGCCAGCAGCTATACAGGGAACACTGAAGCTTTCTTT. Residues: CASSYTGNTEAFF.

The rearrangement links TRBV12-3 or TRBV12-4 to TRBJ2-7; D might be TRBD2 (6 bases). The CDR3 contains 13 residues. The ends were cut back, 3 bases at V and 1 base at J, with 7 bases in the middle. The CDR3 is CASSFRGSYEQYF. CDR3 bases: TGTGCCAGCAGTTTTCGGGGGTCCTACGAGCAGTACTTC.

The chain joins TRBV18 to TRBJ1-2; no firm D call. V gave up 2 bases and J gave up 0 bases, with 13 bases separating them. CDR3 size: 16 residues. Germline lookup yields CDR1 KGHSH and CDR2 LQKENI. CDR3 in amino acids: CASSPDRGLANYGYTF. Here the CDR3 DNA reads TGTGCCAGCTCACCAGATCGAGGATTAGCTAACTATGGCTACACCTTC.

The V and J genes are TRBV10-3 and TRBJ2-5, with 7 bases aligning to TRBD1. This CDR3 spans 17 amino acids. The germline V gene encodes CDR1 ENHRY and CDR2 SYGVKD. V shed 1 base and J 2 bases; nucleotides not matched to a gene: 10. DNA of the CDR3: TGTGCCATCAGTGAGTTTGTAGGGGGCGGCCCTCAAGAGACCCAGTACTTC. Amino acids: CAISEFVGGGPQETQYF.

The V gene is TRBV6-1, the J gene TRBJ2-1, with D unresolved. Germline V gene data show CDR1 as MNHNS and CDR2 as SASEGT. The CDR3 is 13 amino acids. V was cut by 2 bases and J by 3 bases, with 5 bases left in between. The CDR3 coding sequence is TGTGCCAGCAGTGAACTCGGCTACAATGAGCAGTTCTTC. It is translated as CASSELGYNEQFF.

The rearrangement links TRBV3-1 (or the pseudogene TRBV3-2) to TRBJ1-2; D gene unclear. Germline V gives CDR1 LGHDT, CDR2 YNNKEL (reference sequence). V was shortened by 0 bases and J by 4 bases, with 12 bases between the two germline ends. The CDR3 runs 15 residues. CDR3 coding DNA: TGTGCCAGCAGCCAAGATCCAGTCACCATCTATGGCTACACCTTC. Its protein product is CASSQDPVTIYGYTF.

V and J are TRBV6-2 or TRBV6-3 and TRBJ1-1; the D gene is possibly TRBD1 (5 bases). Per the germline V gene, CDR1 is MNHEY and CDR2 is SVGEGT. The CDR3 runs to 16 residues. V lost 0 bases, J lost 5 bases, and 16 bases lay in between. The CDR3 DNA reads TGTGCCAGCAGTTACTCGACGTCCGGGGGAGAGACTGAAGCTTTCTTT. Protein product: CASSYSTSGGETEAFF.

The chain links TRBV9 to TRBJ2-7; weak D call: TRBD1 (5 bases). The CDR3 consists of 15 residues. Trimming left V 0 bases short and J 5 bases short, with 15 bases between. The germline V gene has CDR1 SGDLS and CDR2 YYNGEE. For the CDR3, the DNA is TGTGCCAGCAGCGTAGTGTCCCGACCCAGGGACGAGCAGTACTTC. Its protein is CASSVVSRPRDEQYF.

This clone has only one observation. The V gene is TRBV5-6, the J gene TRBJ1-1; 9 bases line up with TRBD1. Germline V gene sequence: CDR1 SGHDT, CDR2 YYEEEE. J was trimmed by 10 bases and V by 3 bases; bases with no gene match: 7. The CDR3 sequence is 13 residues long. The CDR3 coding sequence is TGTGCCAGCAGCTCAGGGACAGGGTTGATAGCTTTCTTT. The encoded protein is CASSSGTGLIAFF.

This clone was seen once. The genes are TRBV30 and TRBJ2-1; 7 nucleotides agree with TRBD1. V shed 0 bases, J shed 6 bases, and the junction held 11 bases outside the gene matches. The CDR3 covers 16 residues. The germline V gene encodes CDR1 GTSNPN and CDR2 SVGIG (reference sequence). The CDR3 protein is CAWSVGTAGRTNEQFF. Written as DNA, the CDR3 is TGTGCCTGGAGTGTAGGGACAGCCGGTCGGACCAATGAGCAGTTCTTC.

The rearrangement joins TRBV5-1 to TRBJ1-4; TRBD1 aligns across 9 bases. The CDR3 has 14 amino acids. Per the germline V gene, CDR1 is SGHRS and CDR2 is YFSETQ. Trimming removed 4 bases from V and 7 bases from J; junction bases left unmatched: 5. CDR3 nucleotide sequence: TGCGCCAGCAGCCTGACAGGGGGTACTGAAAAACTGTTTTTT. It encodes CASSLTGGTEKLFF.

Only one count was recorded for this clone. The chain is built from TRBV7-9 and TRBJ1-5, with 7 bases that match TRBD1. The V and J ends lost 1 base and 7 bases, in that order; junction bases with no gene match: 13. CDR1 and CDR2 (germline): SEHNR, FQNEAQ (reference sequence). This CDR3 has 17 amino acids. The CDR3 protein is CASSLEGGEGATQPQHF. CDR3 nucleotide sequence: TGTGCCAGCAGCTTAGAAGGGGGAGAGGGGGCCACCCAGCCCCAGCATTTT.

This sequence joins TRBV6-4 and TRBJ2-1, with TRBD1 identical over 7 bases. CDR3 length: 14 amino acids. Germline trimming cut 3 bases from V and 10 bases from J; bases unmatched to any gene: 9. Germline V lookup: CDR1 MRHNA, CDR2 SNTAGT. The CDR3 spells CASSEGQGVEEQFF. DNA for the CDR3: TGTGCCAGCAGTGAGGGGCAGGGGGTAGAAGAGCAGTTCTTC.

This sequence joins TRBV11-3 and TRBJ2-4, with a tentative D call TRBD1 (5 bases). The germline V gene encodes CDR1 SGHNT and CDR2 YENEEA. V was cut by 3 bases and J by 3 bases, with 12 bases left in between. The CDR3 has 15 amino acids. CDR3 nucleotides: TGTGCCAGCAGCTTGGGCCGGCAGGGCAAAAACATTCAGTACTTC. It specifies CASSLGRQGKNIQYF.

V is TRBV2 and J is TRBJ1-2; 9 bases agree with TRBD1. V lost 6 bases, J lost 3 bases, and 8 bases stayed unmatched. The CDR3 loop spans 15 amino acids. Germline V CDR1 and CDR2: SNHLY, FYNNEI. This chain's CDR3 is CASSSRGQGYYGYTF. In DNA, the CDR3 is TGTGCCAGCAGCTCTCGGGGACAGGGCTACTATGGCTACACCTTC.

This CDR3 reads CASSQGGLRQETQYF. CDR3 coding DNA: TGTGCCAGCAGCCAAGGGGGGCTGCGTCAAGAGACCCAGTACTTC. The V gene is TRBV3-1 (or the pseudogene TRBV3-2), the J gene TRBJ2-5; D perhaps matches TRBD1 (6 bases). V was trimmed by 1 base and J by 2 bases, leaving 11 bases between them. This CDR3 comprises 15 residues. In germline, CDR1 is LGHDT, CDR2 YNNKEL (reference sequence).

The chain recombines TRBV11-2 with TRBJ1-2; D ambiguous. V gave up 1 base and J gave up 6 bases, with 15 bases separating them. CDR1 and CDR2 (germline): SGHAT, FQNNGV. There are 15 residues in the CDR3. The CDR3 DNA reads TGTGCCAGCAGCTTAGGGTTAGCGATGGGGAATGGCTACACCTTC. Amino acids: CASSLGLAMGNGYTF. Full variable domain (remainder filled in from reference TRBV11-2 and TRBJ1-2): EAGVAQSPRYKIIEKRQSVAFWCNPISGHATLYWYQQILGQGPKLLIQFQNNGVVDDSQLPKDRFSAERLKGVDSTLKIQPAKLEDSAVYLCASSLGLAMGNGYTFGSGTRLTVV.

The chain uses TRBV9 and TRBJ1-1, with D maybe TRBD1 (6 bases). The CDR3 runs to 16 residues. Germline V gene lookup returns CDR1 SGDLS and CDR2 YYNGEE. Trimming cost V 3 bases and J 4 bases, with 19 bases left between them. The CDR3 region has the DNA TGTGCCAGCAGCGCGCCCGTCCGGGACATCCCCACTGAAGCTTTCTTT. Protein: CASSAPVRDIPTEAFF.

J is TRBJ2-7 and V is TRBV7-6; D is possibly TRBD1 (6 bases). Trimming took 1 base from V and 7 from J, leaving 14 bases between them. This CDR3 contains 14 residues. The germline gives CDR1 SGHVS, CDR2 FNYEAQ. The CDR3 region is CASSLGMGAQEQYF. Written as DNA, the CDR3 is TGTGCCAGCAGCTTAGGCATGGGGGCGCAGGAGCAGTACTTC.

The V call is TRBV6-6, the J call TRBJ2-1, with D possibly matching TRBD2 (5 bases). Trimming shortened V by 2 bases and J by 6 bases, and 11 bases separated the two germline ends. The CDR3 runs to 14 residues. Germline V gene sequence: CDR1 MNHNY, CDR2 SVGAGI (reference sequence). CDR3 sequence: CASSYVLAANEQFF. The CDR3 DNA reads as TGTGCCAGCAGTTACGTCCTAGCAGCCAATGAGCAGTTCTTC.

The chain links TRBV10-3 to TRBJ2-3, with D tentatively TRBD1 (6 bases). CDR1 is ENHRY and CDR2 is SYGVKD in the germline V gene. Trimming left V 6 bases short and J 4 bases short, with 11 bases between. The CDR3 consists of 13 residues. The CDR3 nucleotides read TGTGCCATCAGAGCTGGACAGTCAGATACGCAGTATTTT. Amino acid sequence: CAIRAGQSDTQYF.

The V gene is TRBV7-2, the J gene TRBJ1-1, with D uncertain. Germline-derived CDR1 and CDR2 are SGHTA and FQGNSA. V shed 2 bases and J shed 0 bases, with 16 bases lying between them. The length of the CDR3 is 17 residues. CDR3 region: CASSLKLLVNLNTEAFF. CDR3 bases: TGTGCCAGCAGCTTAAAATTACTTGTCAATTTGAACACTGAAGCTTTCTTT.

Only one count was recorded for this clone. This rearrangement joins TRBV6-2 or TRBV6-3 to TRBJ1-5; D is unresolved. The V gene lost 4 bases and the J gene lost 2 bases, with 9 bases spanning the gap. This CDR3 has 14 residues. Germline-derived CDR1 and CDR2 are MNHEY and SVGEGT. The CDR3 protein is CASSFVGGNQPQHF. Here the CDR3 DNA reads TGTGCCAGCAGTTTTGTCGGGGGCAATCAGCCCCAGCATTTT.

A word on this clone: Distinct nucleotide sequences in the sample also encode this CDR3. Written as DNA, the CDR3 is TGCGCCAGCAGCCTGGGACAGACTGATTCACCCCTCCACTTT. This gives the protein CASSLGQTDSPLHF. V and J are TRBV5-1 and TRBJ1-6; TRBD1 aligns across 7 bases. Germline values: CDR1 SGHRS, CDR2 YFSETQ. This CDR3 spans 14 amino acids. The ends lost 4 bases at V and 8 bases at J; junction bases unmatched: 6. Supplemented by reference TRBV5-1 and TRBJ1-6, the full variable domain reads KAGVTQTPRYLIKTRGQQVTLSCSPISGHRSVSWYQQTPGQGLQFLFEYFSETQRNKGNFPGRFSGRQFSNSRSEMNVSTLELGDSALYLCASSLGQTDSPLHFGNGTRLTVT.

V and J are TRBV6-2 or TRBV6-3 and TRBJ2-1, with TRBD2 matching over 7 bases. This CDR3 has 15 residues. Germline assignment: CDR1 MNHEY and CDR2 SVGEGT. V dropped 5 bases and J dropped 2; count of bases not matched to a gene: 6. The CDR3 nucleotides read TGTGCCAGCAGTAGGATCGGGGGGACCTACAATGAGCAGTTCTTC. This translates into CASSRIGGTYNEQFF.